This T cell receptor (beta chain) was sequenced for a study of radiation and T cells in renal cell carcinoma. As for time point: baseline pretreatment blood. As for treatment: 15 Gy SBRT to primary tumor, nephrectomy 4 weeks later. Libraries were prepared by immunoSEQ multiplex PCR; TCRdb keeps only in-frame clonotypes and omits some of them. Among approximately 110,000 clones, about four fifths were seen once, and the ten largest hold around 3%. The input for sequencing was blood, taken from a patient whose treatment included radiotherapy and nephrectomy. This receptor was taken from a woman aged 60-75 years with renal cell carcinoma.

CDR3 nucleotides: TGTGCCAGCAGTGTGGACAGGATGGGTGGCTACACCTTC. Its protein is CASSVDRMGGYTF. This chain uses TRBV9 with TRBJ1-2, with TRBD1 matching over 7 bases. This CDR3 has 13 amino acids. J was trimmed by 7 bases and V by 5 bases; bases with no gene match: 8. CDR1 and CDR2 from the germline V gene are SGDLS and YYNGEE.